The sequence of this T cell receptor (beta chain) was determined in a study of technical replicates of blood from a few donors. Assay: immunoSEQ multiplex PCR; the TCRdb copy retains only in-frame clones and omits some. The table includes fewer than 100,000 clones, approximately 97% detected once. Trimming removed 2 bases at V and 8 bases at J, with 12 bases between. CDR1 is GTSNPN and CDR2 is SVGIG in the germline V gene (reference sequence). The length of the CDR3 is 12 residues. Sequenced material: T cells isolated from PBMCs. The chain has TRBV30 and TRBJ1-2; no reliable D call. This sequence originates from a human donor in good health. The DNA for the CDR3 is TGTGCCTGGAGTCCCTCCGGGTTGGGCTACACCTTC. Its translation is CAWSPSGLGYTF.